Each of the 23 T cell receptor beta chains below was sequenced from the same sample in a study of blood T cell repertoires in COVID-19. The table came from immunoSEQ multiplex PCR; TCRdb's copy has only in-frame clones and leaves some out. The sample holds roughly 69,000 clones; 70% to 85% are singletons and the top ten take 13%. Sequenced material: peripheral blood. Source of these receptors: a man over 45 with COVID-19, enrolled during active disease.

Regarding this clone: A read error may produce the germline difference seen at one junction end. This sequence joins TRBV5-1 and TRBJ2-1, with D maybe TRBD2 (6 bases). This CDR3 has 14 residues. Germline V gene data show CDR1 as SGHRS and CDR2 as YFSETQ. This chain's CDR3 is CASSPEGSSNEQFF. CDR3 nucleotides: TGCGCCAGCAGCCCGGAGGGCTCCTCCAATGAGCAGTTCTTC.

The CDR3 region is CASSSLQVRGYTF. Written as DNA, the CDR3 is TGTGCCAGCAGCTCACTACAGGTGCGGGGCTACACCTTC. V gene TRBV5-6 combines with J gene TRBJ1-2, with D tentatively TRBD1 (5 bases). The CDR3 runs 13 residues. Trimming left V 3 bases short and J 8 bases short, with 14 bases between. Germline V lookup: CDR1 SGHDT, CDR2 YYEEEE.

This sequence joins TRBV9 and TRBJ2-5; 9 nucleotides align to TRBD2. There are 17 residues in the CDR3. V shed 0 bases and J 5 bases; nucleotides not matched to a gene: 11. Germline V gene data show CDR1 as SGDLS and CDR2 as YYNGEE. The CDR3 here is CASSVDSLAGAVETQYF. DNA for the CDR3: TGTGCCAGCAGCGTAGATTCGTTAGCGGGGGCGGTGGAGACCCAGTACTTC.

This chain joins TRBV7-6 and TRBJ2-1, with 7 bases identical to TRBD2. Looked up from germline, CDR1 is SGHVS and CDR2 is FNYEAQ. The CDR3 consists of 16 residues. V shed 7 bases, J shed 5 bases, and the junction held 14 bases outside the gene matches. The CDR3 coding sequence is TGTGCCAGCACCAACAGAAGGTGGCGGGGGAACAATGAGCAGTTCTTC. Translating gives CASTNRRWRGNNEQFF.

This chain links TRBV13 with TRBJ2-3; D gene ambiguous. The CDR3 extends over 12 amino acids. V dropped 4 bases and J dropped 5 bases, with 7 bases sitting between them. CDR1 and CDR2 (germline): PRHDT, FYEKMQ (reference sequence). As DNA, the CDR3 is TGTGCCAGCAGCTCGAGGCAAGATACGCAGTATTTT. It encodes CASSSRQDTQYF.

V usage is TRBV6-5 and J usage is TRBJ1-1; a possible D gene is TRBD1 (5 bases). In germline, CDR1 is MNHEY, CDR2 SVGAGI. The V end lost 2 bases, the J end lost 3 bases, and 7 bases lay between the germline ends. The CDR3 has 13 amino acids. DNA of the CDR3: TGTGCCAGCAGTTACGGGGCTTACACTGAAGCTTTCTTT. Its protein is CASSYGAYTEAFF.

The chain links TRBV6-5 to TRBJ1-6; D unclear. Trimming removed 0 bases from V and 10 bases from J, with 10 bases in between. Germline V lookup: CDR1 MNHEY, CDR2 SVGAGI. This CDR3 comprises 14 residues. CDR3 in DNA: TGTGCCAGCAGTTACTCTGCGGCGACCTCACCCCTCCACTTT. It specifies CASSYSAATSPLHF.

DNA of the CDR3: TGTGCCAGCAGCTACAGCCCCGGGACAGGGGTCTCCTACGAGCAGTACTTC. Amino acids: CASSYSPGTGVSYEQYF. The V call is TRBV13, the J call TRBJ2-7, with 10 bases matching TRBD1. CDR1 and CDR2 (germline): PRHDT, FYEKMQ (reference sequence). V was pared by 4 bases and J by 0 bases, with 9 bases of the junction left unmatched. The CDR3 covers 17 residues.

The chain employs TRBV19 and TRBJ2-1; 7 bases are a match to TRBD1. The CDR3 has 14 amino acids. J lost 6 bases, V lost 6 bases, and 8 bases had no gene match. Germline V gene sequence: CDR1 LNHDA, CDR2 SQIVND (reference sequence). CDR3 sequence (DNA): TGTGCCAGTAGAAACCCAGGGGGAATCAATGAGCAGTTCTTC. Translation gives CASRNPGGINEQFF.

The chain couples TRBV13 to TRBJ2-2; maybe TRBD1 (6 bases). V lost 4 bases and J 1 base, leaving 7 bases between the germline ends. The CDR3 length is 14 residues. Germline V gives CDR1 PRHDT, CDR2 FYEKMQ (reference sequence). The CDR3 sequence is CASSSGQNTGELFF. CDR3 in DNA: TGTGCCAGCAGCTCGGGACAGAACACCGGGGAGCTGTTTTTT.

This sequence joins TRBV5-6 and TRBJ1-2, with D possibly TRBD1 on 5 matching bases. The CDR3 spans 16 residues. CDR1 and CDR2 (germline): SGHDT, YYEEEE. The V end lost 7 bases, the J end lost 4 bases, and 23 bases lay between the germline ends. The CDR3: CASAVGTSLLIYGYTF. In nucleotides, the CDR3 is TGTGCCAGCGCAGTGGGGACTTCTCTGTTGATCTATGGCTACACCTTC.

The rearrangement uses TRBV7-9 and TRBJ2-1; a weak D match, TRBD2 (6 bases). Trimming pared 5 bases from V and 6 bases from J, leaving 14 bases between. Germline CDR1 is SEHNR and CDR2 is FQNEAQ (reference sequence). The CDR3 is 14 amino acids. The CDR3 DNA follows: TGTGCCAGCAGCAATACCGGGGGAGGCAATGAGCAGTTCTTC. It yields the protein CASSNTGGGNEQFF. The full variable domain, in which reference TRBV7-9 and TRBJ2-1 provide the parts outside the CDR3, is DTGVSQNPRHKITKRGQNVTFRCDPISEHNRLYWYRQTLGQGPEFLTYFQNEAQLEKSRLLSDRFSAERPKGSFSTLEIQRTEQGDSAMYLCASSNTGGGNEQFFGPGTRLTVL.

The V and J genes are TRBV6-5 and TRBJ2-1; 8 bases are shared with TRBD1. Losses at the gene ends were 7 bases for V and 8 bases for J; bases not matched to a gene: 10. The germline V gene has CDR1 MNHEY and CDR2 SVGAGI. The CDR3 loop spans 14 amino acids. CDR3 sequence reads: CASKLPTGVYEQFF. CDR3 coding DNA: TGTGCCAGCAAGCTCCCGACAGGGGTCTATGAGCAGTTCTTC.

This chain joins TRBV5-4 and TRBJ1-6; possibly TRBD1 for D (5 bases). This CDR3 comprises 16 residues. V lost 3 bases and J 0 bases, leaving 10 bases between the germline ends. Germline V gives CDR1 SGHNT, CDR2 YYREEE (reference sequence). CDR3 in amino acids: CASSWGGSSYNSPLHF. CDR3 sequence (DNA): TGTGCCAGCAGCTGGGGGGGGAGCTCCTATAATTCACCCCTCCACTTT.

V and J are TRBV7-9 and TRBJ1-6; 12 nucleotides agree with TRBD1. The germline V gene encodes CDR1 SEHNR and CDR2 FQNEAQ (reference sequence). V lost 4 bases, J lost 9 bases, and 4 bases stayed unmatched. The CDR3 extends over 15 amino acids. CDR3 in amino acids: CASSSGTGGPSPLHF. CDR3 bases: TGTGCCAGCAGCTCCGGGACAGGGGGCCCTTCACCCCTCCACTTT.

Note on this clone: At one end, the junction sequence differs from germline, possibly due to a read error. This chain uses TRBV7-9 with TRBJ2-1; D gene ambiguous. Germline CDR1 SEHNR, CDR2 FQNEAQ (reference sequence). The CDR3 is 14 residues long. The CDR3 nucleotides read TGTGCCAGCAGCTTAAGTTACTCCCACAATGAGCAGTTCTTC. It translates to CASSLSYSHNEQFF.

V and J are TRBV5-4 and TRBJ1-2; 9 nucleotides agree with TRBD1. This CDR3 comprises 14 residues. J gave up 5 bases and V 3 bases, and 5 bases lay outside the gene matches. Germline V lookup: CDR1 SGHNT, CDR2 YYREEE (reference sequence). CDR3 nucleotides: TGTGCCAGCAGCTCAATCGACAGGGGGTATGGCTACACCTTC. Amino acids: CASSSIDRGYGYTF.

This sequence joins TRBV10-1 and TRBJ1-5; D gene ambiguous. CDR3 size: 16 residues. Germline-derived CDR1 and CDR2 are WNHNN and SYGVQD (reference sequence). Trimming stripped 2 bases from V and 2 bases from J, with 13 bases between. CDR3 sequence reads: CASSEAADSCNQPQHF. The CDR3 DNA reads as TGCGCCAGCAGTGAGGCTGCGGACTCTTGCAATCAGCCCCAGCATTTT.

This clone came up once. The V and J genes are TRBV14 and TRBJ1-2; 11 bases fit TRBD1. The CDR3 runs to 15 residues. The V and J ends lost 4 bases and 6 bases, in that order; junction bases with no gene match: 7. In germline, CDR1 is SGHDN, CDR2 FVKESK. CDR3: CASSPWTGGADGYTF. CDR3 DNA: TGTGCCAGCAGCCCCTGGACAGGGGGCGCTGATGGCTACACCTTC.

V is TRBV3-1 (or the pseudogene TRBV3-2) and J is TRBJ2-5; D remains unclear. The CDR3 is made up of 16 amino acids. V was shortened by 1 base and J by 2 bases, with 14 bases between the two germline ends. The germline CDR1 and CDR2 sequences are LGHDT and YNNKEL (reference sequence). The CDR3, as DNA: TGTGCCAGCAGCCAAGTTTACGAGTCCGGGCAAGAGACCCAGTACTTC. Translation gives CASSQVYESGQETQYF.

A single count supports this clone. The J gene is TRBJ1-5, the V gene TRBV30; a possible D gene is TRBD1 (5 bases). V gave up 0 bases and J gave up 7 bases, with 10 bases separating them. Germline CDR1 is GTSNPN and CDR2 is SVGIG (reference sequence). The CDR3 has 13 residues. CDR3 loop: CAWSVGGGQPQHF. The CDR3 coding sequence is TGTGCCTGGAGTGTCGGGGGAGGGCAGCCCCAGCATTTT.

This chain links TRBV14 with TRBJ1-2; TRBD1 matches at 7 bases. Per germline, CDR1 SGHDN and CDR2 FVKESK. The CDR3 runs 13 residues. Trimming took 4 bases from V and 6 from J; bases not matched to a gene: 5. The CDR3 sequence: CASSRTGVDGYTF. The DNA for the CDR3 is TGTGCCAGCAGCCGAACAGGGGTGGATGGCTACACCTTC.

The chain has TRBV4-2 and TRBJ1-3, with TRBD1 as a possible D gene (6 bases). The V gene's germline CDR1 is LGHNA and CDR2 YNFKEQ. The V end was cut by 1 base, the J end by 2 bases, with 12 bases between. This CDR3 contains 16 residues. In DNA form, the CDR3 reads TGTGCCAGCAGCCAAGTTCAGGGGTCCCCTGGAAACACCATATATTTT. This translates into CASSQVQGSPGNTIYF.